Shown below are 25 T cell receptor beta chains from a single sample sequenced in a study of T cells in Graves' hyperthyroidism and ophthalmopathy. The investigators amplified TCR beta CDR3 regions from RNA transcripts. Primed by the HTBI set, a first-round RT-PCR was run on the TCR CDR3. TCRdb independently ran MiXCR on the multiplex PCR reads; one entry per CDR3 protein. This sample has almost 600,000 distinct CDR3 sequences, with under 60% found just once. Specimen: peripheral blood or thyroid tissue (not recorded which). The receptors here all came from a woman between 18 and 29 years old with Graves' hyperthyroidism.

The DNA of the CDR3 is TGTGCCAGCAGTTTAAACTTTGTGGCAGGGGGGCAGCCCCAGCATTTT. It translates to CASSLNFVAGGQPQHF. The rearrangement uses TRBV27 and TRBJ1-5; 7 bases are shared with TRBD1. CDR1 MNHEY and CDR2 SMNVEV come from the germline V gene (reference sequence). V lost 2 bases to trimming and J lost 7 bases; unmatched junction nucleotides: 11. The CDR3 is 16 residues long.

This clonotype was recorded at least ten times. The V gene is TRBV2, the J gene TRBJ1-5, with TRBD1 as a possible D gene (5 bases). Germline loops: CDR1 SNHLY, CDR2 FYNNEI. Trimming removed 6 bases at V and 4 bases at J, with 13 bases between. This CDR3 has 14 residues. For the CDR3, the DNA is TGTGCCAGCAGCCTAGGGACGGTGAATCAGCCCCAGCATTTT. As protein: CASSLGTVNQPQHF.

As regards this clonotype: A much larger clone lies one base from this, so it may be a read error. The chain combines TRBV5-5 with TRBJ1-3; the D gene is possibly TRBD1 (5 bases). Germline CDR1 SGHKS, CDR2 YYEKEE (reference sequence). The CDR3 length is 14 residues. CDR3 in amino acids: CAGSLQGFGNTIYF. The DNA for the CDR3 is TGTGCCGGCAGCTTGCAGGGATTTGGAAACACCATATATTTT.

The chain employs TRBV20-1 and TRBJ1-2; 7 bases map to TRBD1. The CDR3 has 14 residues. The germline CDR1 and CDR2 sequences are DFQATT and SNEGSKA (reference sequence). V lost 3 bases to trimming and J lost 6 bases; unmatched junction nucleotides: 10. The CDR3 spells CSASRGGGWDGYTF. CDR3 in DNA: TGCAGTGCTAGCCGAGGGGGCGGGTGGGATGGCTACACCTTC.

About this clonotype itself: The CDR3 end shows no conserved phenylalanine or tryptophan, and so a read error is likely. The DNA is omitted, as the CDR3 cannot be located on it reliably, and the CDR3 follows TCRdb's listing. J is TRBJ1-4 and V is TRBV20-1. Germline CDR1 and CDR2: DFQATT and SNEGSKA (reference sequence). Both ends counted, the CDR3 spans 8 residues. CDR3 residues: CSARVSGP.

To note about this clonotype: A clone one base away is much larger, so this may be a read error. This chain joins TRBV20-1 and TRBJ1-2; a weak D match, TRBD1 (6 bases). The CDR3 contains 14 residues. CDR1 and CDR2 (germline): DFQATT, SNEGSKA (reference sequence). CDR3 sequence: CSVLGTINSYGHTF. The CDR3 DNA reads TGCAGCGTCCTAGGGACAATTAATAGCTATGGCCACACCTTC.

Of note for this clonotype: The conserved phenylalanine or tryptophan normally closing the CDR3 is absent here, so this likely arose from a read error. No DNA is shown, since the ends of the CDR3 on it are uncertain; the CDR3 is the one TCRdb lists. The chain is built from TRBV7-2 and TRBJ2-5; the table's D call of TRBD1 was not tested on the DNA. The CDR3 is 16 amino acids in total, end residues counted. Germline V lookup: CDR1 SGHTA, CDR2 FQGNSA. CDR3 region: CASSLAGAFYGYTFGS.

This clonotype was detected ten times or more. The CDR3 sequence: CASSLGARSHLYEQYF. CDR3 bases: TGCGCCAGCAGCTTGGGGGCTAGAAGCCACCTCTACGAGCAGTACTTC. The chain links TRBV5-1 to TRBJ2-7; no clear D gene. Trimming cost V 0 bases and J 3 bases, with 16 bases left between them. Germline-derived CDR1 and CDR2 are SGHRS and YFSETQ. The CDR3 covers 16 residues.

The CDR3 sequence: CAEQGGWDTEAFF. The CDR3 region has the DNA TGTGCTGAACAGGGGGGCTGGGACACTGAAGCTTTCTTT. The chain is built from TRBV10-3 and TRBJ1-1; 8 positions agree with TRBD1. The germline V gene encodes CDR1 ENHRY and CDR2 SYGVKD. The CDR3 consists of 13 residues.

This clonotype occurred many times. V gene TRBV20-1 combines with J gene TRBJ1-5, with 7 bases matching TRBD1. There are 15 residues in the CDR3. The V and J ends lost 2 bases and 4 bases, in that order; junction bases with no gene match: 8. Germline CDR1 is DFQATT and CDR2 is SNEGSKA (reference sequence). In nucleotides, the CDR3 is TGCAGTGCTAGATCGGGGACAGTGGGAAATCAGCCCCAGCATTTT. It yields the protein CSARSGTVGNQPQHF.

This clonotype appeared once. The chain joins TRBV4-1 to TRBJ2-1; D gene unclear. In germline, CDR1 is MGHRA, CDR2 YSYEKL. The CDR3 runs 14 residues. V lost 1 base to trimming and J lost 8 bases, with 12 bases between them. The CDR3 loop is CASSQGNLRDEQFF. The CDR3, as DNA: TGCGCCAGCAGCCAAGGGAATTTGCGCGATGAGCAGTTCTTC.

This clonotype was counted only a few times. This chain connects TRBV2 to TRBJ2-3, with D uncertain. The CDR3 consists of 14 residues. CDR1 and CDR2 from the germline V gene are SNHLY and FYNNEI. V was shortened by 9 bases and J by 2 bases, with 15 bases between the two germline ends. The CDR3 nucleotides are TGTGCCAGTCAGAAGGACGTCTACACAGATACGCAGTATTTT. Amino acids: CASQKDVYTDTQYF.

This chain joins TRBV2 and TRBJ2-7; D perhaps matches TRBD2 (7 bases). The V gene lost 5 bases and the J gene lost 4 bases, with 24 bases spanning the gap. CDR3 length: 17 amino acids. Germline V gene lookup returns CDR1 SNHLY and CDR2 FYNNEI. For the CDR3, the DNA is TGTGCCAGCAGTTTAATCCCTCTTGGGGGGGGCTATTACGAGCAGTACTTC. Translation gives CASSLIPLGGGYYEQYF.

This clonotype appeared many times. The V gene is TRBV29-1, the J gene TRBJ1-4; D is undetermined. From germline, CDR1 is SQVTM and CDR2 ANQGSEA. CDR3 length: 9 amino acids. The V and J ends lost 1 base and 10 bases respectively, with 1 base between them. The CDR3 sequence: CSVEVKLFF. CDR3 in DNA: TGCAGCGTTGAAGTAAAACTGTTTTTT.

This clonotype came up many times. The rearrangement joins TRBV12-3 or TRBV12-4 to TRBJ2-7, with 8 bases matching TRBD1. This CDR3 is built from 13 residues. With V trimmed by 1 base and J by 6 bases, 2 bases remained unmatched. DNA of the CDR3: TGTGCCAGCAGTTTAGACAGGGGGGTCGAGCAGTACTTC. The encoded protein is CASSLDRGVEQYF.

Note on this clonotype: Given a much more abundant clone one base away, this may be a read error. The rearrangement joins TRBV5-1 to TRBJ1-4; D remains ambiguous. CDR3 length equals 16 residues. Germline loops: CDR1 SGHRS, CDR2 YFSETQ. V was trimmed by 2 bases and J by 7 bases, leaving 18 bases between them. CDR3: CASSLGTVGFGEKLFF. The CDR3 nucleotides read TGCGCCAGCAGCTTAGGAACCGTAGGGTTCGGTGAAAAACTGTTTTTT.

The rearrangement uses TRBV20-1 and TRBJ1-6, with a possible D match to TRBD1 (5 bases). Per germline, CDR1 DFQATT and CDR2 SNEGSKA (reference sequence). The V end was cut by 0 bases, the J end by 7 bases, with 16 bases between. There are 16 residues in the CDR3. CDR3 sequence reads: CSARDGGQGLNSPLHF. The DNA for the CDR3 is TGCAGTGCTAGAGATGGGGGTCAGGGATTAAATTCACCCCTCCACTTT.

As concerns this clonotype: The DNA is omitted, as the CDR3 cannot be located on it reliably, and the CDR3 follows TCRdb's listing. V gene TRBV7-9 combines with J gene TRBJ2-3; the D call in the table, TRBD1, was not verified against the DNA. CDR1 SEHNR and CDR2 FQNEAQ come from the germline V gene (reference sequence). The CDR3 is 15 residues long, counting both termini. CDR3 residues: CASSSSTVLADTQYF.

As for this clonotype: The DNA is left out, because the CDR3 cannot be placed on it with certainty; the CDR3 is given as TCRdb lists it. Here the CDR3 reads CSVEGRPGLRQYFGAGTRHF. This rearrangement joins TRBV29-1 to TRBJ1-5. Germline CDR1 is SQVTM and CDR2 is ANQGSEA. The CDR3 adds up to 20 amino acids, both ends counted.

This clonotype was detected ten times or more. This sequence joins TRBV5-8 and TRBJ1-4; no clear D gene. There are 16 residues in the CDR3. V dropped 0 bases and J dropped 4 bases, with 13 bases sitting between them. The germline CDR1 and CDR2 sequences are SGHTS and YDEGEE. The DNA for the CDR3 is TGTGCCAGCAGCTTGGAGGCAGTTGTCGATAATGAAAAACTGTTTTTT. Translating gives CASSLEAVVDNEKLFF.

This clonotype has at least ten counts. The chain carries TRBV7-9 and TRBJ2-7, with TRBD2 matching 16 bases. This CDR3 spans 19 amino acids. V lost 5 bases to trimming and J lost 4 bases; unmatched junction nucleotides: 14. Germline CDR1 and CDR2: SEHNR and FQNEAQ (reference sequence). The CDR3 reads CASSGGTSGRAQVVYEQYF. The CDR3 DNA follows: TGTGCCAGCAGCGGAGGGACTAGCGGGAGGGCCCAGGTGGTGTACGAGCAGTACTTC.

This clonotype has at least ten counts. The chain recombines TRBV7-8 with TRBJ2-5; tentatively, D is TRBD1 or TRBD2 (5 bases each). CDR1 and CDR2 (germline): SGHVS, FQNEAQ. Trimming removed 3 bases from V and 5 bases from J, with 13 bases in between. CDR3 size: 14 residues. CDR3 protein: CASSLGTVGETQYF. Written as DNA, the CDR3 is TGTGCCAGCAGCTTGGGGACCGTGGGGGAGACCCAGTACTTC. Combining the CDR3 with reference TRBV7-8 and TRBJ2-5 gives the whole variable domain GAGVSQSPRYKVAKRGQDVALRCDPISGHVSLFWYQQALGQGPEFLTYFQNEAQLDKSGLPSDRFFAERPEGSVSTLKIQRTQQEDSAVYLCASSLGTVGETQYFGPGTRLLVL.

In its sample, this clonotype was seen many times. The chain is built from TRBV19 and TRBJ1-4; no definite D call. The CDR3 loop spans 15 amino acids. In germline, CDR1 is LNHDA, CDR2 SQIVND (reference sequence). V gave up 3 bases and J gave up 2 bases, with 10 bases separating them. CDR3 in DNA: TGTGCCAGTAGTATTTGGGCGGAGACTAATGAAAAACTGTTTTTT. Encoded protein: CASSIWAETNEKLFF.

J is TRBJ2-5 and V is TRBV11-3; D perhaps matches TRBD2 (5 bases). This CDR3 is built from 16 residues. V was trimmed by 8 bases and J by 1 base, leaving 20 bases between them. Germline lookup yields CDR1 SGHNT and CDR2 YENEEA. The CDR3 nucleotides read TGTGCCAGCCTAAAGGCGGGTGACGGATTCCAAGAGACCCAGTACTTC. This codes for CASLKAGDGFQETQYF.

V gene TRBV7-9 combines with J gene TRBJ1-2, with TRBD1 matching over 8 bases. Germline values: CDR1 SEHNR, CDR2 FQNEAQ (reference sequence). Trimming took 5 bases from V and 8 from J; bases not matched to a gene: 7. The CDR3 is 13 residues long. For the CDR3, the DNA is TGTGCCAGCAGCCACAGGGGGACCAGGGGCTACACCTTC. It translates to CASSHRGTRGYTF.